Listed below are T cell receptor beta chains from one sample, sequenced in a study of CD8+ T cells in alopecia areata. Some clones are missing from TCRdb's copy, which holds only in-frame ones; the method was immunoSEQ multiplex PCR. In the table there are about 97,000 clones, around 45% of which are singletons. The source material was CD4+ T cells sorted from blood. These TCRs come from a human donor with alopecia areata. Each CDR3 is given without its conserved first and last residue.

v_call,cdr3_aa
TRBV20-1,SASRTDTQY
TRBV5-1,ASSYVSGQGNAQY
TRBV19,ASSSHSGSWKNIQY
TRBV30,AWSVRGWGAGYT
TRBV5-6,ASSSYDEQY
TRBV18,ASSPSGGYEQF
TRBV5-4,ASSSSAPSGYT
TRBV7-2,ASSPGTGVGQPQH
TRBV27,ASSTRDRGRPKTQY
TRBV6-5,ASTASGQRTEAF
TRBV7-2,ASSLNGGGYNEQF
TRBV4-1,ASSQVDLVEFQPQH
TRBV29-1,SAFPGVEGADTQY
TRBV7-8,ASSKTGGAYNEQF
TRBV28,ASSLNGNIGDEQF
TRBV5-1,ASSFADTQY
TRBV29-1,SDRLAGDYNEQF
TRBV30,AWSPGAYSNQPQH
TRBV5-4,ASSPTSVVYNEQF
TRBV27,ASSSSGNVVRKTQY
TRBV7-8,ASGREKLF
TRBV27,ASSSRDSPYEQY
TRBV7-9,ASSWTSGSADTQY
TRBV28,ASRRPGQTSSGANVLT
TRBV5-8,ASSLGQGWTDTQY
TRBV28,ASSLGQGLGEQY
TRBV7-2,ASSPGHASGANVLT
TRBV27,ASSYREGDEQY
TRBV30,AWSDTGATEAF
TRBV4-1,ASSRVSGRTAGELF
TRBV7-2,ASSLYRQTYGYT
TRBV7-8,ASSLGAASGGDTDTQY
TRBV5-1,ASSPNEYEQY
TRBV6-5,ASSYAGTVYDEQF
TRBV7-9,ASSLTGVHEQF
TRBV9,ASSVDVGGSNQPQH
TRBV5-1,ASSSDPLAGTDTQY
TRBV7-8,ASSVEGGRGAVNEQF
TRBV25-1,ASSGRDLAWGNEQF
TRBV7-9,ASSRLTGQPQH
TRBV10-2,ASGTSGSEDTQY
TRBV4-2,ASSQDIHSREQF
TRBV14,ASSQMGQGTYEQY
TRBV30,AWSEGTHNQPQH
TRBV6-6,ASSYKRDTEAF
TRBV6-5,ASSDRSAQF
TRBV18,ASSPGQETQY
TRBV11-2,ASSLQTGHIDTQY
TRBV10-2,ASTPNRGEQY
TRBV7-9,ASSPGAYEQY